The source of this TCR beta chain is a study of T cells after yellow fever vaccination. Study in general: Any fraction with a low cell number was prepared using SMART-Seq v4 Ultra Low Input.

From the 5' RACE reads, TCRdb called clonotypes with MiXCR, one entry per CDR3 protein. The top ten clones hold roughly 18% of a sample with hundreds of thousands of distinct CDR3 sequences, roughly 9.4% of them seen once. This sequence originates from a man between 18 and 29 years old who received the YFV17D yellow fever vaccine. This specimen was PBMCs, taken on the day of the first yellow fever vaccination.

CDR3 DNA sequence: TGTGCCAGCAATCCCCTAGCGGGGGGGTTTTTTGACTCCTACAATGAGCAGTTCTTC. Encoded protein: CASNPLAGGFFDSYNEQFF. V and J are TRBV6-2 or TRBV6-3 and TRBJ2-1, with 12 bases that match TRBD2. The germline CDR1 and CDR2 sequences are MNHEY and SVGEGT. Germline trimming cut 7 bases from V and 0 bases from J; bases unmatched to any gene: 13. CDR3 size: 19 residues.